Presented here are 31 T cell receptor beta chains from one specimen sequenced in a study of vaccination and CD4 T cells after COVID-19. The antigens of these receptors remain unknown. This sample's treatment: roughly ten-day PBMC culture with coronavirus spike peptide pools or control peptides (ViraFEST assay). Cultured CD4+ T cells had their DNA profiled by the Oncomine TCR Beta short-read assay. TCRdb reprocessed the PCR reads with MiXCR, giving one entry per CDR3 protein. The repertoire holds about 15,000 distinct CDR3 sequences, with roughly 50% as singletons. The sample was CD4+ T cells from blood, cultured in vitro, taken before SARS-CoV-2 vaccination. These receptors were taken from a human donor who had recovered from COVID-19.

The chain combines TRBV6-5 with TRBJ1-6; 7 nucleotides match TRBD1. The CDR3 has 14 amino acids. J lost 7 bases, V lost 4 bases, and 4 bases had no gene match. CDR1 MNHEY and CDR2 SVGAGI come from the germline V gene. The CDR3 coding sequence is TGTGCCAGCAGTTCCAGGGGGGGGAATTCACCCCTCCACTTT. It specifies CASSSRGGNSPLHF.

The chain couples TRBV19 to TRBJ2-7; maybe TRBD2 (6 bases). With 8 bases removed from V and 2 bases from J, the gap between germline ends came to 19 bases. The CDR3 extends over 15 amino acids. CDR1 is LNHDA, CDR2 SQIVND, per germline (reference sequence). The CDR3 nucleotides are TGTGCCAGTGCAGATGGGGGGAGGCCAACCTACGAGCAGTACTTC. Translated: CASADGGRPTYEQYF. Full variable domain (remainder filled in from reference TRBV19 and TRBJ2-7): DGGITQSPKYLFRKEGQNVTLSCEQNLNHDAMYWYRQDPGQGLRLIYYSQIVNDFQKGDIAEGYSVSREKKESFPLTVTSAQKNPTAFYLCASADGGRPTYEQYFGPGTRLTVT.

The rearrangement joins TRBV9 to TRBJ2-7; possible D gene TRBD2, 5 bases. CDR3 length: 14 residues. V was trimmed by 4 bases and J by 0 bases, leaving 11 bases between them. CDR1 and CDR2 (germline): SGDLS, YYNGEE. The CDR3 region has the DNA TGTGCCAGCAGCCCTCAAGGGAGCTCCTACGAGCAGTACTTC. Translation gives CASSPQGSSYEQYF.

The rearrangement uses TRBV7-8 and TRBJ2-5; D is unclear. Germline-derived CDR1 and CDR2 are SGHVS and FQNEAQ. This CDR3 is 11 amino acids long. The ends were cut back, 5 bases at V and 3 bases at J, with 4 bases in the middle. The CDR3 nucleotides read TGTGCCAGCAGCCGCGAAGAGACCCAGTACTTC. This encodes CASSREETQYF.

This clonotype was counted between two and nine times. The CDR3 spells CSARVMTGVNYGYTF. DNA for the CDR3: TGCAGTGCTAGAGTTATGACAGGGGTAAACTATGGCTACACCTTC. The V call is TRBV20-1, the J call TRBJ1-2; 8 nucleotides align to TRBD1. This CDR3 is 15 amino acids long. V was clipped by 1 base and J by 2 bases; unmatched bases: 6. Germline CDR1 and CDR2: DFQATT and SNEGSKA (reference sequence).

This chain connects TRBV7-8 to TRBJ1-2, with D possibly being TRBD1 (5 bases). The CDR3 consists of 19 residues. Germline V gene sequence: CDR1 SGHVS, CDR2 FQNEAQ. The V end was cut by 0 bases, the J end by 0 bases, with 20 bases between. For the CDR3, the DNA is TGTGCCAGCAGCTTAGCTGGCGGGCAGGGAGGGCTAGCTAACTATGGCTACACCTTC. Translating it yields CASSLAGGQGGLANYGYTF. Full variable domain (rest looked up from reference TRBV7-8 and TRBJ1-2): GAGVSQSPRYKVAKRGQDVALRCDPISGHVSLFWYQQALGQGPEFLTYFQNEAQLDKSGLPSDRFFAERPEGSVSTLKIQRTQQEDSAVYLCASSLAGGQGGLANYGYTFGSGTRLTVV.

The chain employs TRBV2 and TRBJ1-1; TRBD1 matches at 10 bases. The CDR3 consists of 13 residues. V trimming: 6 bases; J trimming: 7 bases; junction bases outside the gene matches: 5. The V gene's germline CDR1 is SNHLY and CDR2 FYNNEI. The DNA of the CDR3 is TGTGCCAGCAGAGGGACAGGGGCTTTTGAAGCTTTCTTT. Protein: CASRGTGAFEAFF.

V usage is TRBV4-2 and J usage is TRBJ1-2; D unclear. Germline CDR1 and CDR2: LGHNA and YNFKEQ. The CDR3 extends over 16 amino acids. Trimming took 0 bases from V and 2 from J, leaving 13 bases between them. The CDR3 region is CASSQDRATDNYGYTF. DNA of the CDR3: TGTGCCAGCAGCCAAGATCGTGCCACCGACAACTATGGCTACACCTTC.

In this sample, this clonotype turned up a few times. The chain has TRBV20-1 and TRBJ1-4; TRBD1 is a possible D gene (5 bases). Germline V gene sequence: CDR1 DFQATT, CDR2 SNEGSKA (reference sequence). Trimming shortened V by 6 bases and J by 7 bases, and 15 bases separated the two germline ends. This CDR3 is 13 amino acids long. CDR3 region: CSARRGSGEKLFF. In DNA form, the CDR3 reads TGCAGTGCCCGCCGGGGGAGTGGTGAAAAACTGTTTTTT.

The CDR3: CASKRGSTDTQYF. The CDR3 nucleotides are TGTGCCAGCAAACGGGGCAGCACAGATACGCAGTATTTT. This chain connects TRBV28 to TRBJ2-3; D assignment may be TRBD1 or TRBD2 (5 bases each). The CDR3 consists of 13 residues. V was pared by 7 bases and J by 0 bases, with 8 bases between. Germline loops: CDR1 MDHEN, CDR2 SYDVKM. Looking up the rest from reference TRBV28 and TRBJ2-3 gives the full variable domain: DVKVTQSSRYLVKRTGEKVFLECVQDMDHENMFWYRQDPGLGLRLIYFSYDVKMKEKGDIPEGYSVSREKKERFSLILESASTNQTSMYLCASKRGSTDTQYFGPGTRLTVL.

V and J are TRBV10-3 and TRBJ2-7, with unresolved D. The CDR3 covers 13 residues. Per germline, CDR1 ENHRY and CDR2 SYGVKD. With 3 bases removed from V and 8 bases from J, the gap between germline ends came to 14 bases. The CDR3 region is CAISDRRVVKQYF. The CDR3 DNA follows: TGTGCCATCAGTGACAGGCGAGTGGTCAAGCAGTACTTC.

This clonotype was seen a handful of times. CDR3 sequence reads: CASSLSQINQPQHF. CDR3 sequence (DNA): TGTGCCAGCAGTTTAAGCCAAATCAATCAGCCCCAGCATTTT. This rearrangement joins TRBV28 to TRBJ1-5; D is ambiguous. Looked up from germline, CDR1 is MDHEN and CDR2 is SYDVKM. Trimming removed 2 bases from V and 3 bases from J, with 8 bases in between. The CDR3 totals 14 residues.

The chain recombines TRBV7-9 with TRBJ2-1; tentatively, D is TRBD1 (5 bases). The CDR3 totals 11 residues. The germline CDR1 and CDR2 sequences are SEHNR and FQNEAQ (reference sequence). With 4 bases removed from V and 9 bases from J, the gap between germline ends came to 7 bases. The CDR3 protein is CASSSRGEQFF. The CDR3 DNA reads as TGTGCCAGCAGCTCTAGGGGTGAGCAGTTCTTC.

The chain carries TRBV11-2 and TRBJ2-2; D ambiguous. V lost 0 bases to trimming and J lost 9 bases, with 8 bases between them. Per germline, CDR1 SGHAT and CDR2 FQNNGV. The CDR3 has 13 residues. CDR3 bases: TGTGCCAGCAGCTTAGATCCTGGACGGGAGCTGTTTTTT. It is translated as CASSLDPGRELFF.

This clonotype is medium-sized in the sample. The gene calls are TRBV6-1 and TRBJ1-5; possible D gene TRBD1, 6 bases. With 1 base removed from V and 7 bases from J, the gap between germline ends came to 14 bases. The germline V gene encodes CDR1 MNHNS and CDR2 SASEGT. This CDR3 is 15 amino acids long. The CDR3 bases are TGTGCCAGCAGTGAAGGGACAGAAGGTCACCAGCCCCAGCATTTT. The encoded protein is CASSEGTEGHQPQHF.

This chain uses TRBV7-9 with TRBJ1-2, with D unresolved. V was cut by 1 base and J by 8 bases, with 11 bases left in between. This CDR3 has 13 amino acids. Germline assignment: CDR1 SEHNR and CDR2 FQNEAQ (reference sequence). The CDR3 DNA follows: TGTGCCAGCAGCTTAGACCACGGAGAAGGCTACACCTTC. Translated, it gives CASSLDHGEGYTF.

The rearrangement joins TRBV28 to TRBJ2-1; 10 positions match TRBD2. Germline V gene sequence: CDR1 MDHEN, CDR2 SYDVKM. This CDR3 has 16 amino acids. Germline trimming cut 5 bases from V and 2 bases from J; bases unmatched to any gene: 6. The CDR3 reads CASSPPLAGAYNEQFF. CDR3 nucleotide sequence: TGTGCCAGCAGTCCCCCCCTAGCGGGAGCCTACAATGAGCAGTTCTTC.

This clonotype came up a few times. V is TRBV20-1 and J is TRBJ1-1, with 8 bases that match TRBD1. The length of the CDR3 is 13 residues. Germline CDR1 is DFQATT and CDR2 is SNEGSKA (reference sequence). Trimming took 6 bases from V and 5 from J; bases not matched to a gene: 8. This CDR3 reads CSANTQGGTEAFF. For the CDR3, the DNA is TGCAGTGCAAATACACAGGGGGGGACTGAAGCTTTCTTT.

In regard to this clonotype: One junction end does not reproduce the germline sequence, and a read error may be involved. V is TRBV7-9 and J is TRBJ1-5, with a possible D match to TRBD1 (5 bases). The CDR3 extends over 15 amino acids. Germline lookup yields CDR1 SEHNR and CDR2 FQNEAQ (reference sequence). The CDR3 is CASSQEMAGGQPQHF. CDR3 DNA sequence: TGCGCCAGCAGCCAAGAGATGGCGGGGGGTCAGCCCCAGCATTTT.

This clonotype was seen more than once but under ten times. The rearrangement uses TRBV2 and TRBJ2-2; D perhaps matches TRBD2 (6 bases). Germline values: CDR1 SNHLY, CDR2 FYNNEI. The length of the CDR3 is 14 residues. Trimming took off 7 bases at V and 3 bases at J, with 12 bases between the two ends. The CDR3 DNA reads as TGTGCCAGCACCAAGGAGGGCTACACCGGGGAGCTGTTTTTT. This codes for CASTKEGYTGELFF.

This clonotype was detected once. This chain connects TRBV6-2 or TRBV6-3 to TRBJ2-7, with D tentatively TRBD2 (5 bases). The germline CDR1 and CDR2 sequences are MNHEY and SVGEGT. Trimming shortened V by 2 bases and J by 5 bases, and 16 bases separated the two germline ends. There are 15 residues in the CDR3. CDR3 protein: CASSYRNDGGNEQYF. In DNA, the CDR3 is TGTGCCAGCAGTTACAGAAACGACGGAGGTAACGAGCAGTACTTC.

This chain joins TRBV6-2 or TRBV6-3 and TRBJ1-2; D gene uncertain. CDR3 length: 14 amino acids. V was trimmed by 4 bases and J by 4 bases, leaving 13 bases between them. CDR1 and CDR2 (germline): MNHEY, SVGEGT. CDR3 nucleotide sequence: TGTGCCAGCAGTTTGGACGGGCCCCGCTATGGCTACACCTTC. Its translation: CASSLDGPRYGYTF.

The rearrangement uses TRBV19 and TRBJ1-5, with a weak D call TRBD1 (5 bases). The V and J ends lost 5 bases and 5 bases respectively, with 10 bases between them. The CDR3 has 13 amino acids. Per germline, CDR1 LNHDA and CDR2 SQIVND (reference sequence). The CDR3 bases are TGTGCCAGTAGTGGGGACGGAGATCAGCCCCAGCATTTT. Translation gives CASSGDGDQPQHF.

This clonotype was seen only a few times. J is TRBJ2-5 and V is TRBV24-1; TRBD1 might be the D (6 bases). CDR3 length: 15 residues. CDR1 and CDR2 (germline): KGHDR, SFDVKD. Between the trimmed V and J ends, which lost 5 bases and 5 bases, there was a span of 17 bases. The CDR3 reads CATSGRDTRKETQYF. The DNA for the CDR3 is TGTGCCACCAGTGGTAGGGACACTCGAAAGGAGACCCAGTACTTC.

The chain is built from TRBV6-2 or TRBV6-3 and TRBJ2-5, with D hard to call. Trimming took 6 bases from V and 9 from J, leaving 11 bases between them. Germline assignment: CDR1 MNHEY and CDR2 SVGEGT. This CDR3 contains 11 residues. The CDR3 protein is CASSSASAQYF. In nucleotides, the CDR3 is TGTGCCAGCAGCTCCGCCTCGGCCCAGTACTTC.

V gene TRBV6-1 combines with J gene TRBJ2-3; TRBD2 matches at 8 bases. Germline V gene lookup returns CDR1 MNHNS and CDR2 SASEGT. The V segment lost 3 bases and the J segment 2 bases; nucleotides outside the gene matches: 4. There are 15 residues in the CDR3. The CDR3 region has the DNA TGTGCCAGCAGTGAGAGCGGGGGACTCACAGATACGCAGTATTTT. Amino acid sequence: CASSESGGLTDTQYF.

On this clonotype itself: At one of its ends the junction is not consistent with the germline gene, which may arise from a read error. This chain joins TRBV7-9 and TRBJ2-7; 9 positions match TRBD2. The CDR3 totals 14 residues. CDR1 is SEHNR, CDR2 FQNEAQ, per germline (reference sequence). CDR3 nucleotides: TGTGCCAGCAGCGTAGCGGGAGATTTCTACGAGCAGTACTTC. It specifies CASSVAGDFYEQYF.

This clonotype came up a few times. CDR3 region: CASLGGGVTEAFF. In DNA, the CDR3 is TGTGCCAGTCTAGGCGGGGGGGTCACTGAAGCTTTCTTT. The rearrangement links TRBV25-1 to TRBJ1-1; tentative D call: TRBD1 (5 bases). V lost 9 bases to trimming and J lost 4 bases, with 15 bases between them. Germline V CDR1 and CDR2: MGHDK, SYGVNS. CDR3 length: 13 residues.

This clonotype was seen just once. The chain is built from TRBV19 and TRBJ2-5, with 8 bases aligning to TRBD1. The CDR3 extends over 15 amino acids. The V gene's germline CDR1 is LNHDA and CDR2 SQIVND (reference sequence). The ends lost 4 bases at V and 4 bases at J; junction bases unmatched: 8. The CDR3 DNA reads as TGTGCCAGTAGTACAACCGGGACAGGATCAGAGACCCAGTACTTC. Encoded protein: CASSTTGTGSETQYF.

The gene calls are TRBV20-1 and TRBJ1-1, with unresolved D. Germline values: CDR1 DFQATT, CDR2 SNEGSKA (reference sequence). Deletions cut 5 bases from V and 5 bases from J, with 6 bases between. The CDR3 has 10 residues. The CDR3 loop reads CSAGRTEAFF. The DNA of the CDR3 is TGCAGTGCTGGGCGAACTGAAGCTTTCTTT.

This sequence joins TRBV28 and TRBJ1-1; D not resolved. Germline V gene data show CDR1 as MDHEN and CDR2 as SYDVKM. This CDR3 is 14 amino acids long. V shed 6 bases and J shed 4 bases, with 15 bases lying between them. The CDR3 is CASRTHAGITEAFF. The CDR3 DNA reads as TGTGCCAGCAGGACACATGCGGGAATCACTGAAGCTTTCTTT.